The rows below give T cell receptor beta chains drawn from one sample of a study of blood T cell repertoires in COVID-19. Using immunoSEQ multiplex PCR, the repertoire was profiled, and TCRdb retains in-frame clones only, with some absent. The table has 150,000 to 200,000 clones, around 79% seen once; the top ten hold 9.5% to 11%. The sample comprised PBMCs or T cells enriched from blood (not recorded which). The receptors here all came from a man aged 50 to 60 who had recovered from COVID-19. The CDR3 runs from the conserved cysteine through the conserved F or W. A D gene is named only where the DNA matches it firmly. The size entry is marked missing in some rows and otherwise reads once, few, many or a size class.

D: .; J: TRBJ1-4; V: TRBV29-1; size: few; CDR3: CSVVPITTNEKLFF; DNA: TGCAGCGTTGTTCCAATCACAACTAATGAAAAACTGTTTTTT
D: .; J: TRBJ2-2; V: TRBV4-2; size: few; CDR3: CASSRGLVGDTGELFF; DNA: TGTGCCAGCAGCCGGGGACTGGTCGGCGACACCGGGGAGCTGTTTTTT
D: .; J: TRBJ2-1; V: TRBV7-3; size: .; CDR3: CASSPEVWYNEQFF; DNA: TGTGCCAGCAGCCCCGAGGTCTGGTACAATGAGCAGTTCTTC
D: .; J: TRBJ1-5; V: TRBV2; size: .; CDR3: CASSGAGNQPQHF; DNA: TGTGCCAGCAGTGGGGCAGGCAATCAGCCCCAGCATTTT
D: .; J: TRBJ2-5; V: TRBV3-1/TRBV3-2; size: once; CDR3: CATQAVPEETQYF; DNA: TGTGCCACCCAAGCGGTACCCGAAGAGACCCAGTACTTC
D: .; J: TRBJ2-2; V: TRBV4-1; size: many; CDR3: CASSQAGREKTGELFF; DNA: TGCGCCAGCAGCCAAGCGGGCCGGGAAAAGACCGGGGAGCTGTTTTTT
D: TRBD1; J: TRBJ2-7; V: TRBV6-5; size: .; CDR3: CASREGAVDEQYF; DNA: TGTGCCAGCAGAGAGGGGGCCGTGGACGAGCAGTACTTC
D: TRBD2; J: TRBJ2-1; V: TRBV6-5; size: .; CDR3: CASRRREYGNEQFF; DNA: TGTGCCAGCCGTAGGCGGGAGTATGGCAATGAGCAGTTCTTC
D: .; J: TRBJ2-3; V: TRBV28; size: .; CDR3: CASRDSSTDTQYF; DNA: TGTGCCAGCCGGGACTCTTCCACAGATACGCAGTATTTT
D: .; J: TRBJ1-5; V: TRBV6-5; size: .; CDR3: CASRVTAGGSQPQHF; DNA: TGTGCCAGCAGGGTAACTGCGGGGGGGAGTCAGCCCCAGCATTTT
D: .; J: TRBJ2-7; V: TRBV6-2/TRBV6-3; size: .; CDR3: CASSYTRGVLYEQYF; DNA: TGTGCCAGCAGTTATACGCGCGGGGTCCTCTACGAGCAGTACTTC
D: TRBD2; J: TRBJ2-7; V: TRBV20-1; size: once; CDR3: CGVPGGDF; DNA: TGCGGGGTACCCGGGGGGGACTTC
D: .; J: TRBJ1-4; V: TRBV2; size: .; CDR3: CASRAGTSNEKLFF; DNA: TGTGCCAGCAGGGCAGGGACATCTAATGAAAAACTGTTTTTT
D: TRBD1; J: TRBJ2-1; V: TRBV3-1/TRBV3-2; size: .; CDR3: CASSLPHRGYNEQFF; DNA: TGTGCCAGCAGCCTCCCCCACAGGGGGTACAATGAGCAGTTCTTC
D: TRBD2; J: TRBJ2-1; V: TRBV5-1; size: .; CDR3: CASTRGDGASDEQFF; DNA: TGCGCCAGCACCCGGGGGGACGGCGCCAGCGATGAGCAGTTCTTC
D: TRBD2; J: TRBJ2-1; V: TRBV28; size: .; CDR3: CASSLQGTSGINEQFF; DNA: TGTGCCAGCAGTTTACAGGGGACTAGCGGGATAAATGAGCAGTTCTTC
D: .; J: TRBJ1-5; V: TRBV6-6; size: .; CDR3: CASSQGQGLSSNQPQHF; DNA: TGTGCCAGCAGTCAGGGGCAGGGTTTGAGCAGCAATCAGCCCCAGCATTTT
D: TRBD1; J: TRBJ1-1; V: TRBV2; size: .; CDR3: CASKGAGNTEAFF; DNA: TGTGCCAGCAAGGGGGCTGGGAACACTGAAGCTTTCTTT
D: .; J: TRBJ2-5; V: TRBV4-1; size: .; CDR3: CASSQELGLMGETQYF; DNA: TGCGCCAGCAGCCAAGAATTGGGGCTGATGGGAGAGACCCAGTACTTC
D: TRBD1; J: TRBJ1-4; V: TRBV7-8; size: once; CDR3: CASSPVRQGSGKLFF; DNA: TGTGCCAGCAGCCCGGTCCGACAGGGATCGGGAAAACTGTTTTTT
D: .; J: TRBJ1-1; V: TRBV7-9; size: few; CDR3: CASSPRGGTEAFF; DNA: TGTGCCAGCAGCCCCAGGGGTGGGACTGAAGCTTTCTTT
D: TRBD1; J: TRBJ1-1; V: TRBV18; size: .; CDR3: CASSLGQDTEAFF; DNA: TGTGCCAGCTCACTGGGACAGGACACTGAAGCTTTCTTT
D: TRBD1; J: TRBJ1-2; V: TRBV6-5; size: few; CDR3: CASRGQGFGRNGYTF; DNA: TGTGCCAGCAGGGGACAGGGGTTCGGGCGGAATGGCTACACCTTC
D: .; J: TRBJ1-5; V: TRBV6-1; size: .; CDR3: CASSEVRVLRNQPQHF; DNA: TGTGCCAGCAGTGAAGTTCGGGTTCTGAGGAATCAGCCCCAGCATTTT
D: TRBD2; J: TRBJ2-2; V: TRBV5-1; size: .; CDR3: CASSLGSGKNTGELFF; DNA: TGCGCCAGCAGCTTGGGCAGCGGGAAGAACACCGGGGAGCTGTTTTTT
D: .; J: TRBJ2-1; V: TRBV28; size: .; CDR3: CASRIAGARTPNEQFF; DNA: TGTGCCAGCAGAATAGCAGGGGCCCGGACTCCTAATGAGCAGTTCTTC
D: TRBD1; J: TRBJ1-4; V: TRBV6-5; size: .; CDR3: CASRSRLTGSEKLFF; DNA: TGTGCCAGCAGGAGCCGGTTGACAGGGTCTGAAAAACTGTTTTTT
D: TRBD1; J: TRBJ1-6; V: TRBV5-4; size: .; CDR3: CASSSQGGYNSPLHF; DNA: TGTGCCAGCAGCTCCCAGGGGGGCTATAATTCACCCCTCCACTTT
D: .; J: TRBJ2-1; V: TRBV23-1; size: .; CDR3: CASSQSTDADSYNEQFF; DNA: TGCGCCAGCAGTCAATCGACGGATGCGGACTCCTACAATGAGCAGTTCTTC
D: TRBD1; J: TRBJ2-7; V: TRBV6-1; size: .; CDR3: CASSERVGQDYEQYF; DNA: TGTGCCAGCAGTGAACGAGTGGGACAGGACTACGAGCAGTACTTC
D: TRBD2; J: TRBJ2-7; V: TRBV6-5; size: .; CDR3: CASTTIAGPGEQYF; DNA: TGTGCCAGCACGACAATAGCGGGACCGGGGGAGCAGTACTTC
D: .; J: TRBJ2-7; V: TRBV5-1; size: .; CDR3: CASSLGTGSEEQYF; DNA: TGCGCCAGCAGCTTGGGAACAGGATCGGAAGAGCAGTACTTC
D: .; J: TRBJ1-5; V: TRBV29-1; size: .; CDR3: CSVEVSGGNQPQHF; DNA: TGCAGCGTTGAAGTATCGGGGGGCAATCAGCCCCAGCATTTT
D: TRBD1; J: TRBJ1-4; V: TRBV3-1/TRBV3-2; size: .; CDR3: CASSQWTGKEKLFF; DNA: TGTGCCAGCAGCCAATGGACAGGGAAAGAAAAACTGTTTTTT
D: TRBD1; J: TRBJ2-1; V: TRBV5-1; size: .; CDR3: CASSLTGGFDNEQFF; DNA: TGCGCCAGCAGCTTAACAGGGGGCTTCGACAATGAGCAGTTCTTC
D: .; J: TRBJ2-2; V: TRBV7-9; size: .; CDR3: CASSLELDTGELFF; DNA: TGTGCCAGCAGCTTAGAGCTAGACACCGGGGAGCTGTTTTTT
D: TRBD1; J: TRBJ1-4; V: TRBV6-5; size: few; CDR3: CASRRGTGGREKLFF; DNA: TGTGCCAGCAGACGCGGGACAGGGGGTAGGGAAAAACTGTTTTTT
D: TRBD2; J: TRBJ2-5; V: TRBV10-1; size: .; CDR3: CASSASGSGETQYF; DNA: TGCGCCAGCAGTGCTAGCGGGAGTGGAGAGACCCAGTACTTC
D: .; J: TRBJ2-7; V: TRBV6-6; size: once; CDR3: CASSPSGTGSYEQYF; DNA: TGTGCCAGCAGTCCAAGCGGGACAGGCTCCTACGAGCAGTACTTC
D: TRBD1; J: TRBJ1-4; V: TRBV5-1; size: .; CDR3: CASSYISGTVNEKLFF; DNA: TGCGCCAGCAGCTATATTTCCGGGACAGTTAATGAAAAACTGTTTTTT
D: TRBD1; J: TRBJ1-2; V: TRBV4-1; size: .; CDR3: CASSQEGQNHYGYTF; DNA: TGCGCCAGCAGCCAAGAGGGACAGAACCACTATGGCTACACCTTC
D: .; J: TRBJ2-2; V: TRBV5-4; size: .; CDR3: CASSLVTAGELFF; DNA: TGTGCCAGCAGCTTGGTGACAGCCGGGGAGCTGTTTTTT
D: .; J: TRBJ1-6; V: TRBV5-6; size: .; CDR3: CASSLDGGMRNSPLHF; DNA: TGTGCCAGCAGCTTGGACGGAGGGATGAGGAATTCACCCCTCCACTTT
D: .; J: TRBJ1-1; V: TRBV19; size: .; CDR3: CASSPGGEVGAFF; DNA: TGTGCCAGTAGTCCCGGGGGTGAAGTAGGAGCTTTCTTT
D: TRBD2; J: TRBJ2-3; V: TRBV11-3; size: .; CDR3: CASSYRISAGVDTQYF; DNA: TGTGCCAGCAGCTATAGAATTTCGGCGGGAGTAGATACGCAGTATTTT
D: TRBD1; J: TRBJ1-2; V: TRBV25-1; size: .; CDR3: CASSFPGQRTGYTF; DNA: TGTGCCAGCAGTTTTCCGGGACAGAGGACTGGCTACACCTTC
D: TRBD2; J: TRBJ2-2; V: TRBV5-4; size: .; CDR3: CASSQPAGANTGELFF; DNA: TGTGCCAGCAGCCAGCCGGCGGGAGCGAACACCGGGGAGCTGTTTTTT
D: TRBD1; J: TRBJ2-3; V: TRBV24-1; size: .; CDR3: CATSDPGTGFTDTQYF; DNA: TGTGCCACCAGTGATCCCGGGACAGGATTTACAGATACGCAGTATTTT
D: TRBD1; J: TRBJ1-1; V: TRBV6-5; size: .; CDR3: CASSKQGAQAFF; DNA: TGTGCCAGCAGTAAACAGGGGGCGCAAGCTTTCTTT
D: TRBD1; J: TRBJ2-7; V: TRBV5-1; size: few; CDR3: CASSLGGQGSDEQYF; DNA: TGCGCCAGCAGCTTGGGAGGACAGGGGTCGGACGAGCAGTACTTC
D: TRBD2; J: TRBJ2-1; V: TRBV9; size: few; CDR3: CASSVDPSGGLNEQFF; DNA: TGTGCCAGCAGCGTAGATCCCAGCGGGGGATTGAATGAGCAGTTCTTC
D: .; J: TRBJ2-7; V: TRBV18; size: .; CDR3: CASSLRDWSYEQYF; DNA: TGTGCCAGCTCACTCAGGGATTGGTCCTACGAGCAGTACTTC
D: TRBD1; J: TRBJ1-2; V: TRBV28; size: .; CDR3: CASRSGTGPSGYTF; DNA: TGTGCCAGCAGATCCGGGACAGGCCCGAGTGGCTACACCTTC
D: .; J: TRBJ1-1; V: TRBV27; size: .; CDR3: CASRGGAGRMNTEAFF; DNA: TGTGCCAGCAGGGGGGGTGCAGGGCGAATGAACACTGAAGCTTTCTTT
D: TRBD2; J: TRBJ2-7; V: TRBV3-1/TRBV3-2; size: few; CDR3: CASSLRLAGTYEQYF; DNA: TGTGCCAGCAGCCTTCGACTAGCGGGTACCTACGAGCAGTACTTC
D: .; J: TRBJ1-1; V: TRBV24-1; size: once; CDR3: CATSRGDGEAFF; DNA: TGTGCCACCAGTCGGGGTGACGGGGAAGCTTTCTTT
D: TRBD1; J: TRBJ2-3; V: TRBV19; size: .; CDR3: CASKKGTASTDTQYF; DNA: TGTGCCAGCAAAAAAGGGACAGCTAGCACAGATACGCAGTATTTT
D: .; J: TRBJ2-7; V: TRBV7-3; size: .; CDR3: CASSSGLLYEQYF; DNA: TGTGCCAGCAGCTCGGGACTTCTCTACGAGCAGTACTTC
D: .; J: TRBJ1-4; V: TRBV11-2; size: .; CDR3: CASSLSLTNEKLFF; DNA: TGTGCCAGCAGCTTATCCCTGACTAATGAAAAACTGTTTTTT